This T cell receptor (beta chain) was documented in a study of T cell changes during pregnancy in multiple sclerosis. The CDR3 contains 15 residues. V dropped 5 bases and J dropped 4; count of bases not matched to a gene: 6. Germline assignment: CDR1 SGHRS and CDR2 YFSETQ. Produced via immunoSEQ multiplex PCR; TCRdb's table is partial and in-frame only. The table includes 35,000 to 45,000 clones, 70% to 90% detected once. Sequenced material: CD4+ T cells from peripheral blood mononuclear cells, taken after pregnancy. The chain is built from TRBV5-1 and TRBJ2-1, with 10 bases identical to TRBD2. The TCR originated in a female donor with multiple sclerosis, enrolled in a pregnancy study. CDR3 protein: CASSLSGGPYNEQFF. CDR3 bases: TGCGCCAGCAGTCTTAGCGGGGGGCCGTACAATGAGCAGTTCTTC.